This TCR beta chain was observed in a study of T cell repertoires in cytomegalovirus infection. Using its own MiXCR run on the reads, TCRdb lists one record per CDR3 protein. The sample has some 590,000 distinct CDR3 sequences; roughly 43% are singletons. There are a few counts of this clonotype. Antigen specificity is unknown. Study results and caveats: The study identified carriers of CMV plus the relevant HLA from cumulative public TCR beta family frequency.

This CDR3 spans 14 amino acids. Looked up from germline, CDR1 is SGHVS and CDR2 is FQNEAQ. The J segment lost 6 bases and the V segment lost 2 bases, leaving 4 bases of the junction unmatched. The chain joins TRBV7-8 to TRBJ1-3; 7 bases are a match to TRBD1. Specimen: cultured PBMCs, collected from culture after CMV antigen stimulation. The TCR originated in a human donor in good health (CMV status not recorded). Some clones in this sample may be carry-over from other donors' samples. CDR3 sequence reads: CASSLTGQENTIYF. DNA for the CDR3: TGTGCCAGCAGCTTAACAGGACAGGAAAACACCATATATTTT.